This T cell receptor beta chain is from a study of T-cell reconstitution after alpha-beta-depleted transplantation in children. This clonotype was seen a handful of times. Preparing the TCRbeta library involved the use of unique molecular identifiers. One entry per CDR3 protein, called by TCRdb with MiXCR from the PCR reads. The data hold about 640,000 distinct CDR3 sequences, with 13% observed a single time. The CDR3 length is 20 residues. The V and J ends lost 0 bases and 2 bases, in that order; junction bases with no gene match: 15. The V gene's germline CDR1 is LGHDT and CDR2 YNNKEL (reference sequence).

Sequencing used PBMCs, mostly from graft donor cells, obtained 360 days after TCRalphabeta/CD19-depleted stem cell transplant. The chain has TRBV3-1 and TRBJ2-5; 10 nucleotides align to TRBD2. The clonotype comes from a male patient younger than 18 who had a stem cell transplant for acute myeloid leukemia, so the T cells may come from the graft donor. This CDR3 is CASSQDSIRASGSWQETQYF. CDR3 in DNA: TGTGCCAGCAGCCAAGATAGTATTCGGGCTAGCGGGAGTTGGCAAGAGACCCAGTACTTC.